The 22 T cell receptor beta chains reported below all come from one sample, sequenced in a study of blood T cell repertoires in COVID-19. Profiled with immunoSEQ multiplex PCR; TCRdb holds only in-frame clones, not every one. The sample holds 200,000 to 250,000 clones, nearly 90% seen once. Input material: peripheral blood. The source of these receptors is a man aged 18 to 29 with active or convalescent COVID-19.

This clone has more than one count but fewer than ten. The V and J genes are TRBV6-2 or TRBV6-3 and TRBJ1-1; possible D gene TRBD1, 5 bases. The V end lost 5 bases, the J end lost 3 bases, and 19 bases lay between the germline ends. CDR1 MNHEY and CDR2 SVGEGT come from the germline V gene. This CDR3 is built from 16 residues. This CDR3 is CASSSPSSGTDTEAFF. In nucleotides, the CDR3 is TGTGCCAGCAGTAGCCCCTCGAGCGGGACTGACACTGAAGCTTTCTTT.

This chain uses TRBV19 with TRBJ1-5, with a weak D call TRBD1 (6 bases). Germline V gene lookup returns CDR1 LNHDA and CDR2 SQIVND (reference sequence). With 7 bases removed from V and 2 bases from J, the gap between germline ends came to 21 bases. The CDR3 is 17 amino acids. The CDR3: CASMGTAGAKGNQPQHF. In DNA form, the CDR3 reads TGTGCCAGTATGGGGACGGCGGGGGCGAAGGGCAATCAGCCCCAGCATTTT.

The chain is built from TRBV25-1 and TRBJ1-2; no clear D gene. The CDR3 has 12 residues. Deletions cut 6 bases from V and 2 bases from J, with 7 bases between. The germline CDR1 and CDR2 sequences are MGHDK and SYGVNS. The DNA for the CDR3 is TGTGCCAGCAGAGACAAAAACTATGGCTACACCTTC. It codes for CASRDKNYGYTF.

The chain uses TRBV10-2 and TRBJ1-2; 9 nucleotides line up with TRBD1. The trim removed 5 bases at V and 7 bases at J, leaving 8 bases unmatched. The V gene's germline CDR1 is WSHSY and CDR2 SAAADI. This CDR3 comprises 14 residues. CDR3 in amino acids: CASSLTGGDRGYTF. The CDR3 DNA is TGCGCCAGCAGTTTGACAGGGGGAGACCGTGGCTACACCTTC.

Written as DNA, the CDR3 is TGTGCCAGCAGCGAGCCCTCCTACGAGCAGTACTTC. This translates into CASSEPSYEQYF. This rearrangement joins TRBV11-2 to TRBJ2-7; D is uncertain. The CDR3 length is 12 residues. Germline-derived CDR1 and CDR2 are SGHAT and FQNNGV. V lost 5 bases and J lost 0, with 5 bases in between.

The chain carries TRBV2 and TRBJ1-5; D not resolved. V dropped 3 bases and J dropped 0 bases, with 9 bases sitting between them. The CDR3 extends over 15 amino acids. Germline CDR1 is SNHLY and CDR2 is FYNNEI. For the CDR3, the DNA is TGTGCCAGCAGTGAGAGGGCTTATAGCAATCAGCCCCAGCATTTT. Protein sequence: CASSERAYSNQPQHF.

This chain links TRBV19 with TRBJ1-3; no firm D call. The CDR3 is 14 amino acids. V gave up 10 bases and J gave up 0 bases, with 13 bases separating them. CDR1 is LNHDA, CDR2 SQIVND, per germline (reference sequence). The CDR3 region is CATESLASGNTIYF. The CDR3 bases are TGTGCCACCGAATCCCTGGCCTCTGGAAACACCATATATTTT.

CDR3 protein: CASSRSSDTQYF. CDR3 sequence (DNA): TGTGCCAGCAGCCGGAGCTCAGATACGCAGTATTTT. J is TRBJ2-3 and V is TRBV5-4; D unclear. The V gene lost 4 bases and the J gene lost 4 bases, with 7 bases spanning the gap. The germline V gene encodes CDR1 SGHNT and CDR2 YYREEE (reference sequence). The CDR3 loop spans 12 amino acids.

V usage is TRBV13 and J usage is TRBJ2-2, with D perhaps matching TRBD1 (6 bases). Per germline, CDR1 PRHDT and CDR2 FYEKMQ (reference sequence). The CDR3 totals 16 residues. V was cut by 7 bases and J by 1 base, with 16 bases left in between. Here the CDR3 DNA reads TGTGCCAGCACATCAACCGGGACAAAGAACACCGGGGAGCTGTTTTTT. This codes for CASTSTGTKNTGELFF.

V gene TRBV7-3 combines with J gene TRBJ2-2, with 9 bases fitting TRBD2. V was pared by 1 base and J by 6 bases, with 3 bases of the junction left unmatched. Germline CDR1 SGHTA, CDR2 FQGTGA. This CDR3 has 15 amino acids. For the CDR3, the DNA is TGTGCCAGCAGCTTAATGTTAGCGGGAGCCGGGGAGCTGTTTTTT. It codes for CASSLMLAGAGELFF.

This chain links TRBV11-1 with TRBJ2-5; TRBD1 aligns across 10 bases. There are 14 residues in the CDR3. V was pared by 5 bases and J by 6 bases, with 6 bases of the junction left unmatched. From germline, CDR1 is SGHAT and CDR2 FQDESV (reference sequence). In DNA, the CDR3 is TGTGCCAGCAGCAGCCGGACAGGGGGACAGACCCAGTACTTC. Protein product: CASSSRTGGQTQYF.

CDR3 sequence reads: CASSQSGQGDYGYTF. The CDR3 DNA follows: TGTGCCAGCAGCCAATCTGGACAGGGAGACTATGGCTACACCTTC. This chain connects TRBV4-2 to TRBJ1-2, with 8 bases lining up with TRBD1. Germline V gives CDR1 LGHNA, CDR2 YNFKEQ. The CDR3 loop spans 15 amino acids. V lost 2 bases to trimming and J lost 3 bases; unmatched junction nucleotides: 5.

The CDR3 DNA is TGTGCCAGCTCACCCAGGCCGACAGGGGGCACCGGCCAAGAGACCCAGTACTTC. Translation gives CASSPRPTGGTGQETQYF. The rearrangement joins TRBV18 to TRBJ2-5; 10 nucleotides align to TRBD1. V was pared by 3 bases and J by 1 base, with 11 bases of the junction left unmatched. The CDR3 totals 18 residues. CDR1 is KGHSH, CDR2 LQKENI, per germline.

V usage is TRBV6-5 and J usage is TRBJ1-2, with D possibly matching TRBD1 (5 bases). V lost 0 bases to trimming and J lost 3 bases, with 11 bases between them. The germline V gene has CDR1 MNHEY and CDR2 SVGAGI. This CDR3 region has 15 residues. The chain's CDR3 is CASSYSAGGDYGYTF. The DNA for the CDR3 is TGTGCCAGCAGTTACTCCGCCGGGGGAGACTATGGCTACACCTTC.

CDR3 region: CASSVRRTGGNEQYF. Here the CDR3 DNA reads TGTGCCAGCAGCGTTCGGCGGACAGGGGGCAACGAGCAGTACTTC. V gene TRBV5-6 combines with J gene TRBJ2-7; TRBD1 matches at 11 bases. The germline V gene encodes CDR1 SGHDT and CDR2 YYEEEE. The junction had 8 bases not matched to a gene; V was cut back by 4 bases and J by 5 bases. The CDR3 extends over 15 amino acids.

V usage is TRBV20-1 and J usage is TRBJ2-5, with TRBD2 as a possible D gene (7 bases). The germline V gene encodes CDR1 DFQATT and CDR2 SNEGSKA (reference sequence). Trimming shortened V by 3 bases and J by 1 base, and 12 bases separated the two germline ends. CDR3 length equals 14 residues. DNA for the CDR3: TGCAGTGCTAGTGTGCGGGGGCTCCAAGAGACCCAGTACTTC. Translating it yields CSASVRGLQETQYF.

This clone was seen only once. The rearrangement joins TRBV9 to TRBJ1-6; D is undetermined. Trimming left V 3 bases short and J 0 bases short, with 10 bases between. Germline-derived CDR1 and CDR2 are SGDLS and YYNGEE. The CDR3 consists of 16 residues. The CDR3 reads CASSDGVSSYNSPLHF. As DNA, the CDR3 is TGTGCCAGCAGCGACGGGGTGAGCTCCTATAATTCACCCCTCCACTTT.

The chain combines TRBV24-1 with TRBJ2-3; D is possibly TRBD2 (6 bases). The V gene lost 6 bases and the J gene lost 0 bases, with 15 bases spanning the gap. The CDR3 is made up of 16 amino acids. CDR1 and CDR2 (germline): KGHDR, SFDVKD. CDR3 region: CATSHAMRGSTDTQYF. The CDR3 nucleotides read TGTGCCACCAGTCACGCAATGCGGGGTAGCACAGATACGCAGTATTTT.

Regarding this clone: The same CDR3 arises from other DNA sequences in this sample as well. The rearrangement links TRBV9 to TRBJ1-3; D is ambiguous. The CDR3 is 12 residues long. Looked up from germline, CDR1 is SGDLS and CDR2 is YYNGEE. V shed 2 bases and J shed 6 bases, with 6 bases lying between them. In DNA form, the CDR3 reads TGTGCCAGCAGCGTTGGGCAAAACACCATATATTTT. It encodes CASSVGQNTIYF. The complete variable domain, with remaining parts taken from reference TRBV9 and TRBJ1-3, reads DSGVTQTPKHLITATGQRVTLRCSPRSGDLSVYWYQQSLDQGLQFLIQYYNGEERAKGNILERFSAQQFPDLHSELNLSSLELGDSALYFCASSVGQNTIYFGEGSWLTVV.

This chain connects TRBV19 to TRBJ1-2; D is undetermined. Germline CDR1 LNHDA, CDR2 SQIVND (reference sequence). V lost 5 bases and J lost 0, with 13 bases in between. The CDR3 contains 15 residues. The CDR3 spells CASSSRTGANYGYTF. CDR3 in DNA: TGTGCCAGTAGTTCTCGGACGGGAGCTAACTATGGCTACACCTTC.

The V and J genes are TRBV6-4 and TRBJ2-1; 7 nucleotides align to TRBD2. Germline-derived CDR1 and CDR2 are MRHNA and SNTAGT. Trimming cost V 9 bases and J 8 bases; bases outside gene matches: 10. The CDR3 runs to 13 residues. CDR3 DNA sequence: TGTGCCAGGACTAGCTTTAAGGGGCATGAGCAGTTCTTC. It translates to CARTSFKGHEQFF.

V is TRBV12-3 or TRBV12-4 and J is TRBJ1-4, with 8 bases identical to TRBD1. This CDR3 region has 13 residues. With V trimmed by 7 bases and J by 7 bases, 5 bases remained unmatched. The DNA for the CDR3 is TGTGCCAGCATCGCGGACAGGGCTGAAAAACTGTTTTTT. Translated: CASIADRAEKLFF.